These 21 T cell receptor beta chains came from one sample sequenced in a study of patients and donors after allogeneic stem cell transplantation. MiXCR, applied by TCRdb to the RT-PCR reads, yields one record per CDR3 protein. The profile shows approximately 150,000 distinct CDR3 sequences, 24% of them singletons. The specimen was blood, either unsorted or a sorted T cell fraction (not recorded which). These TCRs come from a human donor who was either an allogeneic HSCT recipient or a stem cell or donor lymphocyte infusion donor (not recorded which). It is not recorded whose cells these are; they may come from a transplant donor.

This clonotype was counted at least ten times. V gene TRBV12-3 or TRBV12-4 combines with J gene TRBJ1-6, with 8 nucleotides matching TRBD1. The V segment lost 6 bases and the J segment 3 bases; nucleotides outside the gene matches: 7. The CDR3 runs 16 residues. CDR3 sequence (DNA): TGTGCCAGCAGCTGGGACAGGCCTAGCTATAATTCACCCCTCCACTTT. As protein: CASSWDRPSYNSPLHF.

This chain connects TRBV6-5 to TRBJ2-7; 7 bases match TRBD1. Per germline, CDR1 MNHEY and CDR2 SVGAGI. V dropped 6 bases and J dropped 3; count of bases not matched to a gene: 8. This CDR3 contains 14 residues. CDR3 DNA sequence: TGTGCCAGCAGAAAGAGGACAGGTGTCTACGAGCAGTACTTC. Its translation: CASRKRTGVYEQYF.

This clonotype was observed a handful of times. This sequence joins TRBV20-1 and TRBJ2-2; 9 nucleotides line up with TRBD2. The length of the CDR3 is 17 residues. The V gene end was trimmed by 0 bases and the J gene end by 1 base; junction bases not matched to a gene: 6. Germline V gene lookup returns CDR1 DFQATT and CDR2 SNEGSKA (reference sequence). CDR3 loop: CSARDPTSGRNTGELFF. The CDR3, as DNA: TGCAGTGCTAGAGACCCTACTAGCGGGCGGAACACCGGGGAGCTGTTTTTT.

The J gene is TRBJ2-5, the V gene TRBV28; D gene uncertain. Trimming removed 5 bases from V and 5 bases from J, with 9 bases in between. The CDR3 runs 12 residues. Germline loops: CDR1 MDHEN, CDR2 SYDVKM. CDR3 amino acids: CASSKTRETQYF. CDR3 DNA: TGTGCCAGCAGTAAAACACGGGAGACCCAGTACTTC.

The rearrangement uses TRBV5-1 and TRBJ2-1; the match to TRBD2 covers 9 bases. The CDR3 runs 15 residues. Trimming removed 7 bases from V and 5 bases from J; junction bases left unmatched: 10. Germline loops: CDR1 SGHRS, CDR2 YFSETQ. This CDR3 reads CASRELGLAHNEQFF. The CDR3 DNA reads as TGCGCCAGCCGCGAACTGGGACTAGCCCACAATGAGCAGTTCTTC. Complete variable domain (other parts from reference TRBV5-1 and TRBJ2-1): KAGVTQTPRYLIKTRGQQVTLSCSPISGHRSVSWYQQTPGQGLQFLFEYFSETQRNKGNFPGRFSGRQFSNSRSEMNVSTLELGDSALYLCASRELGLAHNEQFFGPGTRLTVL.

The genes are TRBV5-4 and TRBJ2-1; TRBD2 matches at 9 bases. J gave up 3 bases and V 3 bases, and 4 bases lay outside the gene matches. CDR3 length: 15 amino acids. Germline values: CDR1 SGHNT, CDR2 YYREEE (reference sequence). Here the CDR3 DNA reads TGTGCCAGCAGCTCTAGCGGGGAGCTCTACAATGAGCAGTTCTTC. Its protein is CASSSSGELYNEQFF. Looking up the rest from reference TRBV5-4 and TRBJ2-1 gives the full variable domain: ETGVTQSPTHLIKTRGQQVTLRCSSQSGHNTVSWYQQALGQGPQFIFQYYREEENGRGNFPPRFSGLQFPNYSSELNVNALELDDSALYLCASSSSGELYNEQFFGPGTRLTVL.

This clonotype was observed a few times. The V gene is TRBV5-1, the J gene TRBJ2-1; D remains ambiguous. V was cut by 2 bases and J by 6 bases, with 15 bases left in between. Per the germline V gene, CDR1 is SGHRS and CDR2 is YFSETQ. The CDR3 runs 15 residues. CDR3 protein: CASSFLGSAVNEQFF. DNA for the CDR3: TGCGCCAGCAGCTTTCTAGGGTCCGCAGTCAATGAGCAGTTCTTC.

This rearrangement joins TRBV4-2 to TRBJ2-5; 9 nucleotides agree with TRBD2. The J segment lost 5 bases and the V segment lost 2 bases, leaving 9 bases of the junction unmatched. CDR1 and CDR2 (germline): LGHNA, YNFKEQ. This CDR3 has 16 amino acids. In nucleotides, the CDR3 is TGTGCCAGCAGCCAATTTAATAGCGGGGGCGGGGAGACCCAGTACTTC. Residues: CASSQFNSGGGETQYF.

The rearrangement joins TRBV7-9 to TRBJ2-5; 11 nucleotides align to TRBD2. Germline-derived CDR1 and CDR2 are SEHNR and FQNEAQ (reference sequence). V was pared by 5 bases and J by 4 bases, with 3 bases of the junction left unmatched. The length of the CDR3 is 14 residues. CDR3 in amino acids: CASSPGTSGETQYF. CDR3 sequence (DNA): TGTGCCAGCAGCCCCGGGACTAGCGGAGAGACCCAGTACTTC.

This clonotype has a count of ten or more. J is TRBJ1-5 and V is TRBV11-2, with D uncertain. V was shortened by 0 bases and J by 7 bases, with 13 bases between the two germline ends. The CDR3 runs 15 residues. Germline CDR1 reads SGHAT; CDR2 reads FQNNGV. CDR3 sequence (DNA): TGTGCCAGCAGCTTAGAAGGTAACGGATGGCAGCCCCAGCATTTT. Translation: CASSLEGNGWQPQHF. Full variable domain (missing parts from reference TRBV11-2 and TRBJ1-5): EAGVAQSPRYKIIEKRQSVAFWCNPISGHATLYWYQQILGQGPKLLIQFQNNGVVDDSQLPKDRFSAERLKGVDSTLKIQPAKLEDSAVYLCASSLEGNGWQPQHFGDGTRLSIL.

The CDR3: CASSPGTGGPLIEAFF. The DNA for the CDR3 is TGTGCCAGCAGTCCCGGGACAGGGGGTCCGTTGATTGAAGCTTTCTTT. The gene calls are TRBV27 and TRBJ1-1; 11 positions match TRBD1. CDR3 length: 16 amino acids. With 5 bases clipped from V and 7 bases from J, the junction kept 12 bases outside the gene matches. The germline V gene has CDR1 MNHEY and CDR2 SMNVEV (reference sequence).

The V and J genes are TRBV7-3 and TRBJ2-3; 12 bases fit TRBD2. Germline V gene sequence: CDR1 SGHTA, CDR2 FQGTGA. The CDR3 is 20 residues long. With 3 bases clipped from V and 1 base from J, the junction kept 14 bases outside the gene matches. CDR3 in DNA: TGTGCCAGCAGCTTCACTAGCGGGGGGTTTCTTGAGTTGGGCACAGATACGCAGTATTTT. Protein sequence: CASSFTSGGFLELGTDTQYF.

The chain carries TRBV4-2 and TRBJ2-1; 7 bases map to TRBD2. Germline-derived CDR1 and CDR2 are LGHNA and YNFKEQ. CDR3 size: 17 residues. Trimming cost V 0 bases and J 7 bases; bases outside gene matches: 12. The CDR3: CASSQDLVGRESNEQFF. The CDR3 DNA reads TGTGCCAGCAGCCAAGATCTGGTAGGGCGGGAGAGTAATGAGCAGTTCTTC.

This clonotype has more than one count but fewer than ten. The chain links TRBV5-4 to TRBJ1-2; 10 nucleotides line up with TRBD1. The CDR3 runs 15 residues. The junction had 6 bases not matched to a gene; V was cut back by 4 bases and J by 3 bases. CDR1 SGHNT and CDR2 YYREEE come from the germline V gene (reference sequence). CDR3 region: CASSLTGGADYGYTF. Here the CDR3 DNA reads TGTGCCAGCAGCCTGACAGGGGGCGCGGACTATGGCTACACCTTC.

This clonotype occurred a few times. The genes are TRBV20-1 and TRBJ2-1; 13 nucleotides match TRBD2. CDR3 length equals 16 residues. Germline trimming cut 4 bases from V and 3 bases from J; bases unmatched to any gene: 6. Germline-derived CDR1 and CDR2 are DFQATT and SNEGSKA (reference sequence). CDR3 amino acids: CSAKELAGGFYNEQFF. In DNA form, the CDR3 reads TGCAGTGCTAAGGAACTAGCGGGGGGGTTCTACAATGAGCAGTTCTTC.

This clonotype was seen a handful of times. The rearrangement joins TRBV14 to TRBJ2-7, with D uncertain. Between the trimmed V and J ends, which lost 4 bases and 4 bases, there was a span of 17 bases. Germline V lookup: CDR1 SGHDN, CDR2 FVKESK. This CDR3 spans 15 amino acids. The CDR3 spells CASSPKHTKMYEQYF. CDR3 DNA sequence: TGTGCCAGCAGCCCTAAACATACCAAGATGTACGAGCAGTACTTC.

CDR3 nucleotides: TGTGCCACCCAAGCGGGGGACCACCAAGATACGCAGTATTTT. Protein sequence: CATQAGDHQDTQYF. V usage is TRBV15 and J usage is TRBJ2-3; TRBD2 matches 8 bases. Per the germline V gene, CDR1 is LNHNV and CDR2 is YYDKDF (reference sequence). This CDR3 contains 14 residues. V lost 8 bases and J lost 5; bases outside the gene matches: 9.

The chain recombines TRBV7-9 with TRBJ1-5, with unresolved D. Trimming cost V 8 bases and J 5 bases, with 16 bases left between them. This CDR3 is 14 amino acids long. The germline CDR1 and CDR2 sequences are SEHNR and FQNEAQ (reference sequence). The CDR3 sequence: CASAMFSEDQPQHF. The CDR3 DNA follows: TGTGCCAGCGCCATGTTCTCGGAAGATCAGCCCCAGCATTTT.

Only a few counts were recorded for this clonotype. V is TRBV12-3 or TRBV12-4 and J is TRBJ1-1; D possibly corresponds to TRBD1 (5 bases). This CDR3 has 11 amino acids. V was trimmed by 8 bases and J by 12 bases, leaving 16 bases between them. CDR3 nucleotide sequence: TGTGCCAGCTACGGTCGGGACGGGCCTTTCTTT. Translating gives CASYGRDGPFF.

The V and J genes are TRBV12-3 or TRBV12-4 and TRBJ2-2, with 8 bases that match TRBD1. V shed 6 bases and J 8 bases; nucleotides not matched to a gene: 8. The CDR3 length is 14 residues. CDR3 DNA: TGTGCCAGCAGCCTCCTAACAGGGGGTGGGGAGCTGTTTTTT. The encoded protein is CASSLLTGGGELFF.

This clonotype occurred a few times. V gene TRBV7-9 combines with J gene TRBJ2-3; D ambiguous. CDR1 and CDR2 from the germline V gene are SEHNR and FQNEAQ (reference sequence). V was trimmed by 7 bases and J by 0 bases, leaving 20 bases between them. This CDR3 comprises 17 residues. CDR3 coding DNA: TGTGCCAGCAAAAAACCCCGGTGGGAACCTAGCACAGATACGCAGTATTTT. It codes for CASKKPRWEPSTDTQYF.